The 6 T cell receptor beta chains presented below share a single source sample, sequenced in a study of human T cells and chemical hapten exposure. Time point of the sample: patch test 1, 2 weeks after DPC sensitization. Treatment described: therapeutic diphenylcyclopropenone sensitization with weekly scalp DPC. TCRdb redid the calling of the RACE reads with MiXCR, one entry per CDR3 protein. The data hold more than 95,000 distinct CDR3 sequences, with about 12% observed a single time. Sequenced here: whole blood, sampled in connection with sensitization to the hapten diphenylcyclopropenone (DPC). These receptors all come from a woman in her forties or fifties with alopecia areata. Some clones in this sample may be carry-over from other donors' samples.

In its sample, this clonotype was seen many times. The genes are TRBV20-1 and TRBJ2-7; weak D call: TRBD1 (6 bases). Germline V gene sequence: CDR1 DFQATT, CDR2 SNEGSKA (reference sequence). CDR3 length: 11 amino acids. Trimming stripped 3 bases from V and 5 bases from J, with 8 bases between. The CDR3: CSARGHHEQYF. DNA for the CDR3: TGCAGTGCTAGGGGACATCACGAGCAGTACTTC.

This clonotype was seen a handful of times. The J gene is TRBJ2-1, the V gene TRBV12-3 or TRBV12-4; possible D gene TRBD2, 6 bases. This CDR3 is 12 amino acids long. The ends were cut back, 2 bases at V and 8 bases at J, with 7 bases in the middle. The CDR3 sequence is CASSLTGDEQFF. The CDR3 DNA reads TGTGCCAGCAGTTTAACGGGGGATGAGCAGTTCTTC.

This clonotype was observed a handful of times. The gene calls are TRBV6-5 and TRBJ2-1, with TRBD2 matching over 12 bases. This CDR3 spans 17 amino acids. With V trimmed by 0 bases and J by 7 bases, 7 bases remained unmatched. Germline V gene sequence: CDR1 MNHEY, CDR2 SVGAGI. CDR3 nucleotides: TGTGCCAGCAGTTACTCAGGACTAGCGGGGCGGTTGAATGAGCAGTTCTTC. Translated: CASSYSGLAGRLNEQFF.

In its sample, this clonotype was seen many times. V and J are TRBV6-1 and TRBJ2-1, with TRBD2 identical over 7 bases. V shed 8 bases, J shed 5 bases, and the junction held 9 bases outside the gene matches. CDR3 length equals 14 residues. CDR1 is MNHNS and CDR2 is SASEGT in the germline V gene. As DNA, the CDR3 is TGTGCCAGCTTTTCTAGCGGTTCGGACAATGAGCAGTTCTTC. Its protein is CASFSSGSDNEQFF.

This clonotype appeared a few times. This chain connects TRBV7-2 to TRBJ2-1; the match to TRBD2 covers 10 bases. The CDR3 runs to 16 residues. Germline trimming cut 4 bases from V and 1 base from J; bases unmatched to any gene: 4. The germline gives CDR1 SGHTA, CDR2 FQGNSA. In DNA, the CDR3 is TGTGCCAGCAGCTCCTGGACTAGCGGATCCTACAATGAGCAGTTCTTC. It yields the protein CASSSWTSGSYNEQFF.

V is TRBV24-1 and J is TRBJ2-3; 8 bases map to TRBD1. Trimming took 3 bases from V and 0 from J; bases not matched to a gene: 13. Germline lookup yields CDR1 KGHDR and CDR2 SFDVKD. This CDR3 spans 19 amino acids. The chain's CDR3 is CATSDPTGGGFSSTDTQYF. The CDR3 coding sequence is TGTGCCACCAGTGATCCAACAGGGGGTGGCTTCTCTAGCACAGATACGCAGTATTTT.